This T cell receptor (beta chain) was identified in a study of blood T cell repertoires in COVID-19. Across the study: Nucleic acid was either cDNA or gDNA, and it came from T cells, B-cell-depleted T cells, or PBMCs.

The CDR3 is made up of 13 amino acids. Trimming cost V 6 bases and J 7 bases; bases outside gene matches: 6. TCRdb's copy holds only in-frame clones and misses some; the assay was immunoSEQ multiplex PCR. The profile shows about 220,000 clones, more than 75% of them singletons. The sample was peripheral blood. The gene calls are TRBV12-3 or TRBV12-4 and TRBJ2-7; 10 bases fit TRBD1. The source of this sequence is a man aged 50 or older who had recovered from COVID-19. The CDR3 DNA sequence: TGTGCCAGCAGGACAGGGGGCACGAAAGAGCAGTACTTC. It translates to CASRTGGTKEQYF.